These T cell receptor beta chains were read from a single sample in a study of cytomegalovirus exposure and HLA in healthy donors. Profiling relied on immunoSEQ multiplex PCR, and the TCRdb table lists in-frame clones only, not all of them. The sample lists about 160,000 clones, approximately 85% occurring once. Sequenced sample: PBMCs. These receptors came from a man between 18 and 35 years old in good health and CMV-seropositive. Both conserved end residues are part of each CDR3. Fields, in order: J gene, clone size, V gene, D gene, CDR3 DNA, CDR3 protein. D genes are given only for firm matches. A clone size is listed for some rows: how often the clone was seen (once, few, many), or a class if it is expanded.

j_call: TRBJ2-1; clone_size: -; v_call: TRBV4-1; d_call: TRBD2; cdr3_nt: TGCGCCAGCAGCCCAAAGAGTGCGGGGGGGCGTAATGAGCAGTTCTTC; cdr3_aa: CASSPKSAGGRNEQFF
j_call: TRBJ2-1; clone_size: once; v_call: TRBV7-9; d_call: TRBD2; cdr3_nt: TGTGCCAGCAGCTTAGACGGGGGGGCGGGCAATGAGCAGTTCTTC; cdr3_aa: CASSLDGGAGNEQFF
j_call: TRBJ2-1; clone_size: -; v_call: TRBV11-3; d_call: -; cdr3_nt: TGTGCCAGCAGCTTAGGGACTACGAATGAGCAGTTCTTC; cdr3_aa: CASSLGTTNEQFF
j_call: TRBJ2-1; clone_size: -; v_call: TRBV11-1; d_call: TRBD2; cdr3_nt: TGTGCCAGCAGCTTACTAGCGGGGGGGCACAATGAGCAGTTCTTC; cdr3_aa: CASSLLAGGHNEQFF
j_call: TRBJ2-2; clone_size: -; v_call: TRBV11-3; d_call: -; cdr3_nt: TGTGCCAGCAGCTTTACAGGTGTGAGGAACACCGGGGAGCTGTTTTTT; cdr3_aa: CASSFTGVRNTGELFF
j_call: TRBJ2-1; clone_size: -; v_call: TRBV7-2; d_call: TRBD2; cdr3_nt: TGTGCCAGCAGCCAAACTAGCGGGGGATACAATGAGCAGTTCTTC; cdr3_aa: CASSQTSGGYNEQFF
j_call: TRBJ1-1; clone_size: -; v_call: TRBV10-3; d_call: -; cdr3_nt: TGTGCCATCAAGGGTGATGAGGGCACTGAAGCTTTCTTT; cdr3_aa: CAIKGDEGTEAFF
j_call: TRBJ1-2; clone_size: few; v_call: TRBV19; d_call: -; cdr3_nt: TGTGCCAGTAGTAGTTACCCATCAGGGGGCTACACCTTC; cdr3_aa: CASSSYPSGGYTF
j_call: TRBJ2-2; clone_size: -; v_call: TRBV9; d_call: TRBD2; cdr3_nt: TGTGCCAGCAGCGCCGACGGGGGGGCGACCGGGGAGCTGTTTTTT; cdr3_aa: CASSADGGATGELFF
j_call: TRBJ1-3; clone_size: -; v_call: TRBV6-6; d_call: -; cdr3_nt: TGTGCCGGGGGGGAAGGTACCATATATTTT; cdr3_aa: CAGGEGTIYF
j_call: TRBJ2-1; clone_size: -; v_call: TRBV4-3; d_call: TRBD2; cdr3_nt: TGCGCCAGCAGCCAAAACCCCGGGGGGGCCTGGAGTGAGCAGTTCTTC; cdr3_aa: CASSQNPGGAWSEQFF
j_call: TRBJ2-3; clone_size: few; v_call: TRBV4-1; d_call: TRBD2; cdr3_nt: TGCGCCAGCAGCCAGTTTAGCGGGGGACCCACAGATACGCAGTATTTT; cdr3_aa: CASSQFSGGPTDTQYF
j_call: TRBJ1-1; clone_size: -; v_call: TRBV5-4; d_call: TRBD1; cdr3_nt: TGTGCCAGCAGCAAACGGGACAGGGGGCGATGGGTAAAAATGGACACTGAAGCTTTCTTT; cdr3_aa: CASSKRDRGRWVKMDTEAFF
j_call: TRBJ1-1; clone_size: -; v_call: TRBV6-6; d_call: -; cdr3_nt: TGTGCCAGCACCTTGAGGAGGGACACTGAAGCTTTCTTT; cdr3_aa: CASTLRRDTEAFF
j_call: TRBJ1-1; clone_size: -; v_call: TRBV6-1; d_call: -; cdr3_nt: TGTGCCAGCAGTAAACAGGGTGGCAACACTGAAGCTTTCTTT; cdr3_aa: CASSKQGGNTEAFF
j_call: TRBJ1-2; clone_size: few; v_call: TRBV7-3; d_call: -; cdr3_nt: TGTGCCAGCAGCTTACATGGGGGACTAGATGGCTACACCTTC; cdr3_aa: CASSLHGGLDGYTF
j_call: TRBJ2-1; clone_size: once; v_call: TRBV9; d_call: TRBD1; cdr3_nt: TGTGCCAGCAGCCTCCGGGACAGCTCCTACAATGAGCAGTTCTTC; cdr3_aa: CASSLRDSSYNEQFF
j_call: TRBJ1-4; clone_size: -; v_call: TRBV4-1; d_call: TRBD1; cdr3_nt: TGCGCCAGCAGCCAATTCGGGGGACAGGGGGCAGGGACTAATGAAAAACTGTTTTTT; cdr3_aa: CASSQFGGQGAGTNEKLFF
j_call: TRBJ1-2; clone_size: -; v_call: TRBV5-1; d_call: -; cdr3_nt: TGCGCCAGCAGCTTGGCCCGAGACAGCAACTATGGCTACACCTTC; cdr3_aa: CASSLARDSNYGYTF
j_call: TRBJ1-5; clone_size: -; v_call: TRBV27; d_call: -; cdr3_nt: TGTGCCAGCAGTTTAGCGGGTCCGAATCAGCCCCAGCATTTT; cdr3_aa: CASSLAGPNQPQHF
j_call: TRBJ2-5; clone_size: -; v_call: TRBV4-1; d_call: TRBD1; cdr3_nt: TGCGCCAGCAGCTATGGGACAGGGGGCCTAGAGACCCAGTACTTC; cdr3_aa: CASSYGTGGLETQYF
j_call: TRBJ1-5; clone_size: -; v_call: TRBV5-1; d_call: -; cdr3_nt: TGCGCCAGCAGCCAGGGCCCGGATCAGCCCCAGCATTTT; cdr3_aa: CASSQGPDQPQHF
j_call: TRBJ2-3; clone_size: -; v_call: TRBV13; d_call: -; cdr3_nt: TGTGCCAGCAGCCACAGACGGGATACGCAGTATTTT; cdr3_aa: CASSHRRDTQYF
j_call: TRBJ2-2; clone_size: -; v_call: TRBV25-1; d_call: TRBD1; cdr3_nt: TGTGCCAGCTCCCAGTGGACAGGGGGGGTCGGGGAGCTGTTTTTT; cdr3_aa: CASSQWTGGVGELFF
j_call: TRBJ1-2; clone_size: -; v_call: TRBV18; d_call: -; cdr3_nt: TGTGCCAGCTCACAAACTGGGGGGGCCTATGGCTACACCTTC; cdr3_aa: CASSQTGGAYGYTF
j_call: TRBJ2-1; clone_size: -; v_call: TRBV2; d_call: TRBD2; cdr3_nt: TGTGCCAGCAGTGAGGTCCGGGGGGGGGACAATGAGCAGTTCTTC; cdr3_aa: CASSEVRGGDNEQFF
j_call: TRBJ2-7; clone_size: -; v_call: TRBV7-2; d_call: TRBD2; cdr3_nt: TGTGCCAGCAGCTCTAGGGGACTAGCGGGGTATACCTACGAGCAGTACTTC; cdr3_aa: CASSSRGLAGYTYEQYF
j_call: TRBJ1-1; clone_size: -; v_call: TRBV6-4; d_call: -; cdr3_nt: TGTGCCAGCACCCAGCAAGGGGGAATTGGTGAAGCTTTCTTT; cdr3_aa: CASTQQGGIGEAFF
j_call: TRBJ1-2; clone_size: -; v_call: TRBV11-3; d_call: -; cdr3_nt: TGTGCCAGCAGCTTAGCCACTGGACAGCCCTGGGGAAACTATGGCTACACCTTC; cdr3_aa: CASSLATGQPWGNYGYTF
j_call: TRBJ1-1; clone_size: -; v_call: TRBV5-1; d_call: TRBD1; cdr3_nt: TGCGCCAGCAGCTACTACCGGACAGGCAAGACTGAAGCTTTCTTT; cdr3_aa: CASSYYRTGKTEAFF
j_call: TRBJ2-2; clone_size: -; v_call: TRBV6-5; d_call: -; cdr3_nt: TGTGCCAGCAGTCGACAGAGCGCGAACACCGGGGAGCTGTTTTTT; cdr3_aa: CASSRQSANTGELFF
j_call: TRBJ1-5; clone_size: -; v_call: TRBV18; d_call: TRBD1; cdr3_nt: TGTGCCAGCTCACCACAAGGGGGCGCCGGCAATCAGCCCCAGCATTTT; cdr3_aa: CASSPQGGAGNQPQHF
j_call: TRBJ2-7; clone_size: few; v_call: TRBV7-9; d_call: -; cdr3_nt: TGTGCCAGCAGCCGCCGCCAGGGGTCGGCCTACGAGCAGTACTTC; cdr3_aa: CASSRRQGSAYEQYF
j_call: TRBJ1-5; clone_size: -; v_call: TRBV15; d_call: TRBD1; cdr3_nt: TGTGCCACCAGTGAGGACAGGGGAGGAGGTCAGCCCCAGCATTTT; cdr3_aa: CATSEDRGGGQPQHF
j_call: TRBJ1-1; clone_size: -; v_call: TRBV5-6; d_call: -; cdr3_nt: TGTGCCAGCAGCTTCGGCTTTGGGCGGGTGAACACTGAAGCTTTCTTT; cdr3_aa: CASSFGFGRVNTEAFF
j_call: TRBJ2-5; clone_size: -; v_call: TRBV9; d_call: -; cdr3_nt: TGTGCCAGCAGCACAAACGAGGGGACCCAGTACTTC; cdr3_aa: CASSTNEGTQYF
j_call: TRBJ1-2; clone_size: -; v_call: TRBV15; d_call: -; cdr3_nt: TGTGCCACCAGCAGGGCCAGGGAAGTAATGAAACAACCGGTGTTATTCGGCTACACCTTC; cdr3_aa: CATSRAREVMKQPVLFGYTF
j_call: TRBJ1-3; clone_size: -; v_call: TRBV4-2; d_call: -; cdr3_nt: TGTGCCAGCAGCGGCTCCCCCTCGTGGGCAGGCTCTGGAAACACCATATATTTT; cdr3_aa: CASSGSPSWAGSGNTIYF
j_call: TRBJ2-7; clone_size: once; v_call: TRBV13; d_call: TRBD1; cdr3_nt: TGTGCCAGCAGCCCAGGACAGGTTGGCCCCGAGCAGTACTTC; cdr3_aa: CASSPGQVGPEQYF
j_call: TRBJ2-7; clone_size: -; v_call: TRBV7-8; d_call: -; cdr3_nt: TGTGCCAGCAGCATCTGGACAAAGAGCTCCTACGAGCAGTACTTC; cdr3_aa: CASSIWTKSSYEQYF
j_call: TRBJ2-5; clone_size: -; v_call: TRBV29-1; d_call: -; cdr3_nt: TGCAGCGTTGAGGAGTTGAGGTCACAAGAGACCCAGTACTTC; cdr3_aa: CSVEELRSQETQYF
j_call: TRBJ1-6; clone_size: -; v_call: TRBV30; d_call: -; cdr3_nt: TGTGCCTGGTCCCGCGGTTCTGGGCCCCTCCACTTT; cdr3_aa: CAWSRGSGPLHF
j_call: TRBJ2-1; clone_size: -; v_call: TRBV9; d_call: TRBD2; cdr3_nt: TGTGCCAGCAGCGTAAACCGCGGGGGGGCTTACAATGAGCAGTTCTTC; cdr3_aa: CASSVNRGGAYNEQFF
j_call: TRBJ1-5; clone_size: -; v_call: TRBV7-8; d_call: -; cdr3_nt: TGTGCCAGCAGCTTCACCTCTGTCCTTGCGGGCAATCAGCCCCAGCATTTT; cdr3_aa: CASSFTSVLAGNQPQHF
j_call: TRBJ2-7; clone_size: -; v_call: TRBV5-1; d_call: TRBD2; cdr3_nt: TGCGCCAGCAGCTTGGTTGGTAGCGGGGGCCCAAAGGGTGAGCAGTACTTC; cdr3_aa: CASSLVGSGGPKGEQYF
j_call: TRBJ2-7; clone_size: once; v_call: TRBV19; d_call: TRBD1; cdr3_nt: TGTGCCAGTAGTATCTCCGGGACAGGGCCCTTCGGGCAGTACTTC; cdr3_aa: CASSISGTGPFGQYF
j_call: TRBJ2-2; clone_size: few; v_call: TRBV5-5; d_call: -; cdr3_nt: TGTGCCAGCATCCCGCGAAGGGCAGGGGAGAACACCGGGGAGCTGTTTTTT; cdr3_aa: CASIPRRAGENTGELFF
j_call: TRBJ2-7; clone_size: few; v_call: TRBV14; d_call: TRBD2; cdr3_nt: TGTGCCAGCAGCCCCCGGGAGGGCGACAGCTCCTACGAGCAGTACTTC; cdr3_aa: CASSPREGDSSYEQYF
j_call: TRBJ2-1; clone_size: -; v_call: TRBV5-1; d_call: -; cdr3_nt: TGCGCCAGCAGCTTGGCAATGGCAGGGGGGATCGATGAGCAGTTCTTC; cdr3_aa: CASSLAMAGGIDEQFF
j_call: TRBJ2-1; clone_size: -; v_call: TRBV7-2; d_call: -; cdr3_nt: TGTGCCAGCAGCTTAGGGTTCGGGTCCTACAATGAGCAGTTCTTC; cdr3_aa: CASSLGFGSYNEQFF
j_call: TRBJ2-1; clone_size: -; v_call: TRBV7-3; d_call: TRBD1; cdr3_nt: TGTGCCAGCAGCTTAACAACAGGGGAGCATGAGCAGTTCTTC; cdr3_aa: CASSLTTGEHEQFF
j_call: TRBJ2-7; clone_size: -; v_call: TRBV5-6; d_call: TRBD2; cdr3_nt: TGTGCCAGCAGCCCGCCTGGTAGCGGGGGGTATCAACACGAGCAGTACTTC; cdr3_aa: CASSPPGSGGYQHEQYF
j_call: TRBJ1-2; clone_size: -; v_call: TRBV6-5; d_call: -; cdr3_nt: TGTGCCAGCTGGGACATGCGAGGCTACACCTTC; cdr3_aa: CASWDMRGYTF
j_call: TRBJ2-7; clone_size: few; v_call: TRBV7-2; d_call: TRBD1; cdr3_nt: TGTGCCAGCAGCTTAGTCCCGACAGGGGAGTACTACGAGCAGTACTTC; cdr3_aa: CASSLVPTGEYYEQYF
j_call: TRBJ1-4; clone_size: -; v_call: TRBV5-1; d_call: TRBD1; cdr3_nt: TGCGCCAGCACCGTCTCCGGGACAGGTGAAGAAAAACTGTTTTTT; cdr3_aa: CASTVSGTGEEKLFF
j_call: TRBJ1-3; clone_size: once; v_call: TRBV7-2; d_call: -; cdr3_nt: TGTGCCAGCAGCCCCTCTAGGGGCTCTGGAAACACCATATATTTT; cdr3_aa: CASSPSRGSGNTIYF